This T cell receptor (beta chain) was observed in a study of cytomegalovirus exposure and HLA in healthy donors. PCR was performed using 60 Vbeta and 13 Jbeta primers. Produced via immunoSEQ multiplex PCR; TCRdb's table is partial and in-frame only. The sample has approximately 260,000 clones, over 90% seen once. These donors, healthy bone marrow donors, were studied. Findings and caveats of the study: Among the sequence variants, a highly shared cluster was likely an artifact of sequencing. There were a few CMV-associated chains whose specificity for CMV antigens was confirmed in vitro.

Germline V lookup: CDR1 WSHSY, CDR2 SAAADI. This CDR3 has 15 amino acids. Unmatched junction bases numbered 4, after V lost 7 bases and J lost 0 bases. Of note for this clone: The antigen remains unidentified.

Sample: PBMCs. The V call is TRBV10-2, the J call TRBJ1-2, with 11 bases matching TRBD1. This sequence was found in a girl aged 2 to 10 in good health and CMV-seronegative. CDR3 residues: CASTWDRGANYGYTF. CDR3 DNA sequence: TGCGCCAGCACCTGGGACAGGGGGGCTAACTATGGCTACACCTTC.